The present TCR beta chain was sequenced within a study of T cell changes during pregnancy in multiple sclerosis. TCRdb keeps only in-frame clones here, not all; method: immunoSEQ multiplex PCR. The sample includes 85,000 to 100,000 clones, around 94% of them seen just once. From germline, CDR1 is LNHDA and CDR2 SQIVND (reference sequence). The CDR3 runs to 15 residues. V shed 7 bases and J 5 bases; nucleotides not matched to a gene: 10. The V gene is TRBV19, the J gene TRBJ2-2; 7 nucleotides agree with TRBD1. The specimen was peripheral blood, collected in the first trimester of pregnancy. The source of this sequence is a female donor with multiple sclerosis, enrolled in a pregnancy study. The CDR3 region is CASTRQGLTTGELFF. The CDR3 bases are TGTGCCAGTACTAGACAGGGCCTGACAACCGGGGAGCTGTTTTTT. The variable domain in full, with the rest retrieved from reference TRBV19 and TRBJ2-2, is DGGITQSPKYLFRKEGQNVTLSCEQNLNHDAMYWYRQDPGQGLRLIYYSQIVNDFQKGDIAEGYSVSREKKESFPLTVTSAQKNPTAFYLCASTRQGLTTGELFFGEGSRLTVL.